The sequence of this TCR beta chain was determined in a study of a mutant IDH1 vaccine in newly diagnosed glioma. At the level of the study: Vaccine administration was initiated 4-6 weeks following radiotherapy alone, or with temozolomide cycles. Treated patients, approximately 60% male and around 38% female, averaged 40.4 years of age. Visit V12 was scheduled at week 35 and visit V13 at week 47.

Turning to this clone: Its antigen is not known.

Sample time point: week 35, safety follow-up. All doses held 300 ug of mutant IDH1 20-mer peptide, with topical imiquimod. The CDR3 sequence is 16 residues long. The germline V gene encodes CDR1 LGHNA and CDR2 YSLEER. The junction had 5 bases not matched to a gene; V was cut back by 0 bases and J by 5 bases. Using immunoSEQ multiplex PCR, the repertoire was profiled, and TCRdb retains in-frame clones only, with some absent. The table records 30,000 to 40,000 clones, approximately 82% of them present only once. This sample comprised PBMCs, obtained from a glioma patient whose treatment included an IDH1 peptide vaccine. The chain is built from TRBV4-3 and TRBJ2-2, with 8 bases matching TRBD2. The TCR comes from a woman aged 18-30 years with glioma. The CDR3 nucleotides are TGCGCCAGCAGCCAAGATAAGCGGGAGTCGACCGGGGAGCTGTTTTTT. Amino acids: CASSQDKRESTGELFF.